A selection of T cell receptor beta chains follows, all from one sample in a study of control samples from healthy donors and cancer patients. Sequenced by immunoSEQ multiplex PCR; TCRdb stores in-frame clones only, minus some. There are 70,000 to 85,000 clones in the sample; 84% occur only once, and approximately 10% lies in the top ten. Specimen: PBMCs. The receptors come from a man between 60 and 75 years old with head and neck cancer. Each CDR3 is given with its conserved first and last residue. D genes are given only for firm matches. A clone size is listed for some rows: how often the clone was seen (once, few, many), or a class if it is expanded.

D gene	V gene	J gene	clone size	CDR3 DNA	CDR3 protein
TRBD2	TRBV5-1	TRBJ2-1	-	TGCGCCAGCAGCTCGACAACCTTCACTAGCGGATCCTACAATGAGCAGTTCTTC	CASSSTTFTSGSYNEQFF
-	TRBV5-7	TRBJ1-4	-	TGTGCCAGCAGCCCCGCCCGCCGGCTGTTTTTT	CASSPARRLFF
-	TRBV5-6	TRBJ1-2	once	TGTGCCAGCAGCTTGGACCAGGGCGTTTTCGGTGGCTACACCTTC	CASSLDQGVFGGYTF
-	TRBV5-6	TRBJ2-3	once	TGTGCCAGCAGCTTGGGGAGAGGGGGGGATACGCAGTATTTT	CASSLGRGGDTQYF
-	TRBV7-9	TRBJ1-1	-	TGTGCCAGCAGCTTAGCCCCCGGGGTAAGGACTGAAGCTTTCTTT	CASSLAPGVRTEAFF
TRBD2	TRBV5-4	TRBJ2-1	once	TGTGCCAGCAGCCGCGGGACTAGCGGAACTAATGAGCAGTTCTTC	CASSRGTSGTNEQFF
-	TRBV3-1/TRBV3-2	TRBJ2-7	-	TGTGCCAGCAGCCCAAGGAATAGCGGCACCTACGAGCAGTACTTC	CASSPRNSGTYEQYF
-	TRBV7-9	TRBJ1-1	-	TGTGCCAGCAGCTCACCCAGACACACTGAAGCTTTCTTT	CASSSPRHTEAFF
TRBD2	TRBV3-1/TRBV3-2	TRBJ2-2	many	TGTGCCAGCAGCCAAGGGATTGGAACTAGCGGGCACACCGGGGAGCTGTTTTTT	CASSQGIGTSGHTGELFF
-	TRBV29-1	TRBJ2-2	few	TGCAGCGTTGAAGGGAGAACCGGGGAGCTGTTTTTT	CSVEGRTGELFF
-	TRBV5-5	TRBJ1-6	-	TGTGCCAGCAGCTTGACACAGGGTAGTTCACCCCTCCACTTT	CASSLTQGSSPLHF
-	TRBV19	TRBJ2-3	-	TGTGCCAGTAGTCCCGAGCGACTTCAGGGCACAGATACGCAGTATTTT	CASSPERLQGTDTQYF
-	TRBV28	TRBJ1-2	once	TGTGCCAGCAGTTTTCGGGACTATTCCAGGCTTTATGGCTACACCTTC	CASSFRDYSRLYGYTF
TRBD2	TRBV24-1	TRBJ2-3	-	TGTGCCACCAGTGACCCCCGCGGTAGCGGGGCTAGCACAGATACGCAGTATTTT	CATSDPRGSGASTDTQYF
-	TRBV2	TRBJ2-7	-	TGTGCCAGCAGTGAAGAAATCTACTACGAGCAGTACTTC	CASSEEIYYEQYF
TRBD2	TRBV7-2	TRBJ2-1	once	TGTGCCAGCAGCCCGACGGGACTAGCCTACAATGAGCAGTTCTTC	CASSPTGLAYNEQFF
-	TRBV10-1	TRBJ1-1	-	TGCGCCTCCCGGGCCTCCCTGAACACTGAAGCTTTCTTT	CASRASLNTEAFF
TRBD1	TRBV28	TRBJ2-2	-	TGTGCCAGCAGTTTAAGGACAGGGAACGGGGAGCTGTTTTTT	CASSLRTGNGELFF
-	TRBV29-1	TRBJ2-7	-	TGCAGCGTTGAAGTGGGGCTCGCCTACGAGCAGTACTTC	CSVEVGLAYEQYF
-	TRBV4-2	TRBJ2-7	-	TGTGCCAGCAGCCAGCCCGGGACTGCAGCTTCCTACGAGCAGTACTTC	CASSQPGTAASYEQYF